The clone carrying this T cell receptor (beta chain) came up a few times. The authors' processing: Amplification of reference gene primers provided the estimated nucleated cell counts. Sequencing was performed with immunoSEQ multiplex PCR; in TCRdb, only in-frame clones are kept and a portion is missing. Clonal size and the V and J genes are those of that table, whereas D and trimming came from the DNA. The table records more than 150,000 clones, just under 80% of them present only once. Germline V gives CDR1 MGHRA, CDR2 YSYEKL. The CDR3 totals 16 residues. The ends were cut back, 0 bases at V and 5 bases at J, with 11 bases in the middle. This sample is part of a study of blood T cell repertoires in COVID-19. Background on the study: The United States, Italy and Spain provided the acute and convalescent COVID-19 samples. PBMCs, B-cell-depleted T cells, or T cells provided the cDNA or gDNA that made up the material.

The sample taken for sequencing was peripheral blood. The chain recombines TRBV4-1 with TRBJ1-6; possibly TRBD1 for D (6 bases). The TCR was taken from a woman of 80 years or more with acute or convalescent COVID-19. The CDR3 is CASSQEHRDNNSPLHF. CDR3 nucleotides: TGCGCCAGCAGCCAAGAGCATCGGGACAATAATTCACCCCTCCACTTT.